This T cell receptor (beta chain) was captured in a study of T cells after posttransplantation cyclophosphamide. Findings of the study overall: Donor CD8+ memory clones often dominated recipient blood repertoires at later times. Skin or GI-infiltrating T cells shared few TRB sequences with blood. After PTCy, TRB diversity resembled that of CNI/methotrexate controls.

The V gene's germline CDR1 is SGHTA and CDR2 FQGNSA. This CDR3 is 15 amino acids long. J gave up 4 bases and V 6 bases, and 11 bases lay outside the gene matches. Sequenced by immunoSEQ multiplex PCR; TCRdb stores in-frame clones only, minus some. This record lists 25,000 to 35,000 clones, none seen once only, and the top ten clones contain 4.8%. This clone was recorded at least ten times. Antigen unknown. The related graft donor's blood sample was taken on the day of bone marrow donation. The material sequenced was PBMCs. The chain recombines TRBV7-2 with TRBJ1-2; 7 bases are shared with TRBD1. The receptor comes from a woman in her twenties or thirties in good health and a related stem cell transplant donor. As DNA, the CDR3 is TGTGCCAGCAGGAGAACCGGGACAGCGATCTATGGCTACACCTTC. Residues: CASRRTGTAIYGYTF.